The 21 T cell receptor beta chains listed next were all sequenced from one sample in a study of siplizumab effects on memory and regulatory T cells. Some clones are missing from TCRdb's copy, which holds only in-frame ones; the method was immunoSEQ multiplex PCR. The sample has approximately 94,000 clones; 80% to 95% are singletons. Sequenced: CD8+ T cells sorted from blood. The source of these receptors is a human donor in good health.

This chain uses TRBV5-1 with TRBJ2-7; 10 nucleotides match TRBD1. V gave up 4 bases and J gave up 7 bases; unmatched junction bases: 8. The CDR3 extends over 14 amino acids. Germline V gene sequence: CDR1 SGHRS, CDR2 YFSETQ. The DNA for the CDR3 is TGCGCCAGCAGCGGACGGACAGGGGGTGAAGAGCAGTACTTC. Amino acids: CASSGRTGGEEQYF.

J is TRBJ2-2 and V is TRBV11-3; 11 bases align to TRBD1. V lost 11 bases, J lost 6 bases, and 5 bases stayed unmatched. The germline V gene encodes CDR1 SGHNT and CDR2 YENEEA. The CDR3 spans 13 residues. CDR3 DNA: TGTGCCTGCCGGGACAGGGGGGCCGGGGAGCTGTTTTTT. It yields the protein CACRDRGAGELFF.

The gene calls are TRBV4-3 and TRBJ2-7, with D possibly TRBD1 on 6 matching bases. The germline V gene has CDR1 LGHNA and CDR2 YSLEER. Trimming took 0 bases from V and 6 from J, leaving 9 bases between them. This CDR3 is built from 13 residues. The CDR3 nucleotides read TGCGCCAGCAGCCAAGATGTGGGGGCCGAGCAGTACTTC. Its translation: CASSQDVGAEQYF.

This clone occurred once. This chain joins TRBV15 and TRBJ2-3; D may be TRBD1 (6 bases). V lost 5 bases to trimming and J lost 4 bases, with 16 bases between them. The CDR3 has 15 residues. The V gene's germline CDR1 is LNHNV and CDR2 YYDKDF (reference sequence). DNA of the CDR3: TGTGCCACCAGCCAGGGGCTCGTACGTCCAGATACGCAGTATTTT. Protein product: CATSQGLVRPDTQYF.

This clone showed up just a few times. Its ends do not fully match the called genes, so a read error is possible. CDR3 in DNA: TGTGCCAGCGGTGACAGCTCTCTTAACTATGGCTACACCTTC. Translated, it gives CASGDSSLNYGYTF. V gene TRBV2 combines with J gene TRBJ1-2; TRBD1 is a possible D gene (5 bases). CDR3 length equals 14 residues. CDR1 is SNHLY and CDR2 is FYNNEI in the germline V gene.

The rearrangement links TRBV7-9 to TRBJ1-1; the D gene is possibly TRBD1 (6 bases). Germline CDR1 SEHNR, CDR2 FQNEAQ (reference sequence). Trimming left V 6 bases short and J 1 base short, with 12 bases between. The CDR3 has 14 residues. In DNA, the CDR3 is TGTGCCAGCAGACCAGGACAGAGGAACACTGAAGCTTTCTTT. It specifies CASRPGQRNTEAFF.

V gene TRBV7-2 combines with J gene TRBJ2-2; D is undetermined. The CDR3 length is 10 residues. Germline V gene sequence: CDR1 SGHTA, CDR2 FQGNSA. Trimming took off 8 bases at V and 6 bases at J, with 4 bases between the two ends. CDR3 sequence: CASRAGELFF. The DNA of the CDR3 is TGTGCCAGCCGGGCCGGGGAGCTGTTTTTT.

V usage is TRBV5-1 and J usage is TRBJ2-7; D is undetermined. The CDR3 is made up of 12 amino acids. Germline V gene data show CDR1 as SGHRS and CDR2 as YFSETQ. The V end was cut by 1 base, the J end by 4 bases, with 6 bases between. The DNA of the CDR3 is TGCGCCAGCAGCTTGAATCCTTACGAGCAGTACTTC. It specifies CASSLNPYEQYF.

The rearrangement links TRBV5-1 to TRBJ1-1; D not resolved. The CDR3 runs to 15 residues. The germline CDR1 and CDR2 sequences are SGHRS and YFSETQ. The V and J ends lost 3 bases and 4 bases respectively, with 16 bases between them. In DNA form, the CDR3 reads TGCGCCAGCAGCTCACATGCCGGATTTACCACTGAAGCTTTCTTT. This encodes CASSSHAGFTTEAFF.

The chain has TRBV13 and TRBJ1-1; 7 bases agree with TRBD1. The V gene end was trimmed by 2 bases and the J gene end by 4 bases; junction bases not matched to a gene: 7. This CDR3 is 15 amino acids long. The V gene's germline CDR1 is PRHDT and CDR2 FYEKMQ (reference sequence). The CDR3 DNA sequence: TGTGCCAGCAGCTTACGAAGGGGGCGCCCCACTGAAGCTTTCTTT. Encoded protein: CASSLRRGRPTEAFF. The complete variable domain, with remaining parts taken from reference TRBV13 and TRBJ1-1, reads AAGVIQSPRHLIKEKRETATLKCYPIPRHDTVYWYQQGPGQDPQFLISFYEKMQSDKGSIPDRFSAQQFSDYHSELNMSSLELGDSALYFCASSLRRGRPTEAFFGQGTRLTVV.

The chain joins TRBV27 to TRBJ2-5, with D tentatively TRBD1 (6 bases). Gene TRBJ2-7 matches the end of the DNA better, so the J call may be wrong. CDR1 MNHEY and CDR2 SMNVEV come from the germline V gene (reference sequence). This CDR3 is built from 14 residues. CDR3 sequence: CASSWAGAAYEQYF. The CDR3 DNA reads TGTGCCAGCAGTTGGGCAGGGGCTGCCTACGAGCAGTACTTC.

The chain uses TRBV7-9 and TRBJ1-1; D call uncertain. Germline-derived CDR1 and CDR2 are SEHNR and FQNEAQ (reference sequence). CDR3 length equals 15 residues. Trimming removed 5 bases from V and 3 bases from J, with 16 bases in between. The CDR3 region is CASSQDPQDDTEAFF. CDR3 DNA: TGTGCCAGCAGCCAGGACCCGCAAGACGACACTGAAGCTTTCTTT.

CDR3 region: CASRADRGQTEAFF. For the CDR3, the DNA is TGTGCCAGCAGGGCAGACAGGGGGCAGACTGAAGCTTTCTTT. J is TRBJ1-1 and V is TRBV27, with 10 bases fitting TRBD1. V shed 6 bases and J 5 bases; nucleotides not matched to a gene: 6. This CDR3 has 14 amino acids. CDR1 is MNHEY and CDR2 is SMNVEV in the germline V gene (reference sequence).

CDR3 sequence reads: CASSQFRGTKETQYF. CDR3 DNA sequence: TGTGCCAGCAGCCAATTCAGGGGGACCAAAGAGACCCAGTACTTC. The chain uses TRBV14 and TRBJ2-5; 7 bases match TRBD1. CDR1 is SGHDN and CDR2 is FVKESK in the germline V gene. The CDR3 loop spans 15 amino acids. J lost 3 bases, V lost 2 bases, and 6 bases had no gene match.

As DNA, the CDR3 is TGTGCCAGCACCCGATACGGGCAGACCCAAGAGACCCAGTACTTC. Its translation: CASTRYGQTQETQYF. The chain uses TRBV7-9 and TRBJ2-5; no clear D. The germline CDR1 and CDR2 sequences are SEHNR and FQNEAQ (reference sequence). This CDR3 has 15 amino acids. V was trimmed by 7 bases and J by 1 base, leaving 16 bases between them.

V usage is TRBV5-1 and J usage is TRBJ2-1; TRBD2 aligns across 7 bases. Germline V gene sequence: CDR1 SGHRS, CDR2 YFSETQ. The CDR3 totals 14 residues. The J segment lost 7 bases and the V segment lost 3 bases, leaving 7 bases of the junction unmatched. This CDR3 reads CASSWRDYSNEQFF. As DNA, the CDR3 is TGCGCCAGCAGCTGGAGGGACTACTCAAATGAGCAGTTCTTC.

The chain has TRBV9 and TRBJ2-5; D is perhaps TRBD1 or TRBD2 (6 bases each). V dropped 0 bases and J dropped 9 bases, with 15 bases sitting between them. The CDR3 is made up of 14 amino acids. Germline lookup yields CDR1 SGDLS and CDR2 YYNGEE. CDR3 residues: CASSVARSGGPQYF. The CDR3 coding sequence is TGTGCCAGCAGCGTAGCGCGGAGTGGGGGGCCCCAGTACTTC. The whole variable domain, filled in from reference TRBV9 and TRBJ2-5, reads DSGVTQTPKHLITATGQRVTLRCSPRSGDLSVYWYQQSLDQGLQFLIQYYNGEERAKGNILERFSAQQFPDLHSELNLSSLELGDSALYFCASSVARSGGPQYFGPGTRLLVL.

V and J are TRBV11-3 and TRBJ1-1; the D gene is possibly TRBD1 (6 bases). Trimming pared 5 bases from V and 0 bases from J, leaving 13 bases between. Germline V gives CDR1 SGHNT, CDR2 YENEEA. This CDR3 is built from 15 residues. The CDR3 DNA reads as TGTGCCAGCAGCCAAGAACAGGGTCTGAACACTGAAGCTTTCTTT. This encodes CASSQEQGLNTEAFF.

J is TRBJ1-1 and V is TRBV27, with 7 bases matching TRBD1. J lost 5 bases, V lost 5 bases, and 11 bases had no gene match. The V gene's germline CDR1 is MNHEY and CDR2 SMNVEV (reference sequence). This CDR3 region has 15 residues. The CDR3 DNA reads TGTGCCAGCAGTCCCTTTGAGGGGGCAAGGACTGAAGCTTTCTTT. This encodes CASSPFEGARTEAFF.

The genes are TRBV27 and TRBJ2-7; TRBD2 aligns across 7 bases. The CDR3 is 14 amino acids. J gave up 2 bases and V 3 bases, and 4 bases lay outside the gene matches. Germline V gene lookup returns CDR1 MNHEY and CDR2 SMNVEV (reference sequence). In DNA form, the CDR3 reads TGTGCCAGCAGTTTGGGGGGGACCACCTACGAGCAGTACTTC. Translation: CASSLGGTTYEQYF.

V is TRBV10-3 and J is TRBJ2-3; TRBD1 might be the D (5 bases). Germline CDR1 is ENHRY and CDR2 is SYGVKD. V lost 8 bases and J 3 bases, leaving 21 bases between the germline ends. CDR3 length equals 16 residues. The CDR3 sequence is CAIGTPTDTLTDTQYF. The CDR3, as DNA: TGTGCCATCGGCACTCCAACGGACACGCTAACAGATACGCAGTATTTT.